The 28 T cell receptor beta chains below were found in one sample sequenced in a study of T cell clonality in common variable immunodeficiency. Produced via immunoSEQ multiplex PCR; TCRdb's table is partial and in-frame only. This sample comprises around 45,000 clones, none seen once only. Sequences were obtained from peripheral blood mononuclear cells. These receptors all come from a person aged 18 to 75 in good health.

This clone was observed many times. The CDR3 end falls 3 residues outside the read, so it is completed with the germline J gene. The J gene is TRBJ1-1, the V gene TRBV28; D is undetermined. The CDR3 has 15 residues. Looked up from germline, CDR1 is MDHEN and CDR2 is SYDVKM. Trimming stripped 5 bases from V and 3 bases from J, with 16 bases between. CDR3 DNA, as far as it was read: TGTGCCAGCAGTCACCGGAAGGGCCTCTACACTGAA. This sequence encodes CASSHRKGLYTE. The entire CDR3 protein is CASSHRKGLYTEAFF.

In its sample, this clone was seen many times. The CDR3 extends 3 residues past the end of the read, so its final part is completed from the germline J gene. The gene calls are TRBV6-2 or TRBV6-3 and TRBJ2-3; 8 nucleotides align to TRBD1. The trim removed 6 bases at V and 4 bases at J, leaving 6 bases unmatched. CDR3 size: 14 residues. CDR1 and CDR2 (germline): MNHEY, SVGEGT. CDR3 in amino acids: CASRDRGVADTQYF. Incomplete CDR3 DNA: TGTGCCAGCAGAGACAGGGGAGTAGCAGATACG.

Ten or more counts support this clone. With the read ending 3 residues before the CDR3 end, the germline J gene is used to fill in that end. The chain is built from TRBV6-2 or TRBV6-3 and TRBJ2-5; 10 bases match TRBD2. Germline CDR1 is MNHEY and CDR2 is SVGEGT. The CDR3 runs 17 residues. The J segment lost 5 bases and the V segment lost 4 bases, leaving 13 bases of the junction unmatched. The covered CDR3 bases are TGTGCCAGCAGTTCTGGGGCACTAGCGGGGCCCGGGGAGACC. Translated, it gives CASSSGALAGPGET. The full CDR3 protein is CASSSGALAGPGETQYF.

This clone was detected many times. The read gets to within 3 residues of the CDR3 end, and the germline J gene fills in the rest. V usage is TRBV4-2 and J usage is TRBJ2-5, with D possibly TRBD2 on 5 matching bases. CDR1 is LGHNA and CDR2 is YNFKEQ in the germline V gene. This CDR3 is 14 amino acids long. Trimming left V 5 bases short and J 2 bases short, with 12 bases between. Partial CDR3 DNA: TGTGCCAGCAGCGATCCCCGAGGGCAAGAGACC. This gives the protein CASSDPRGQET. The entire CDR3 reads CASSDPRGQETQYF.

This clone was detected ten times or more. The read ends 3 residues early relative to the CDR3; the germline J gene fills the gap. The genes are TRBV6-1 and TRBJ1-5; D not resolved. The germline V gene encodes CDR1 MNHNS and CDR2 SASEGT. The CDR3 contains 15 residues. The V gene lost 6 bases and the J gene lost 1 base, with 13 bases spanning the gap. The part of the CDR3 DNA that was read is TGTGCCAGCAGGGAAATAGGGTGGAGCAATCAGCCC. Translated: CASREIGWSNQP. The whole CDR3 reads CASREIGWSNQPQHF.

This clone occurred many times. The missing CDR3 end, 3 residues past where the read stops, is filled in from the germline J gene. This sequence joins TRBV5-1 and TRBJ2-4; 7 positions match TRBD1. The CDR3 is 17 amino acids. CDR1 is SGHRS and CDR2 is YFSETQ in the germline V gene. Trimming cost V 3 bases and J 3 bases; bases outside gene matches: 12. The part of the CDR3 DNA that was read is TGCGCCAGCAGCTCAGGCACAGGGGAGAGGGTCAAAAACATT. Protein: CASSSGTGERVKNI. The CDR3, in full, reads CASSSGTGERVKNIQYF.

Ten or more counts support this clone. Read data end 3 residues before the CDR3 end; the end is taken from the germline J gene. The rearrangement joins TRBV7-2 to TRBJ2-7, with unresolved D. V was cut by 0 bases and J by 4 bases, with 7 bases left in between. Germline V lookup: CDR1 SGHTA, CDR2 FQGNSA. The CDR3 consists of 13 residues. Partial CDR3 DNA: TGTGCCAGCAGCTTAGCACAGACGTACGAG. It codes for CASSLAQTYE. The full CDR3 is CASSLAQTYEQYF. The variable domain in full, completed from reference TRBV7-2 and TRBJ2-7, reads GAGVSQSPSNKVTEKGKDVELRCDPISGHTALYWYRQSLGQGLEFLIYFQGNSAPDKSGLPSDRFSAERTGGSVSTLTIQRTQQEDSAVYLCASSLAQTYEQYFGPGTRLTVT.

In its sample, this clone was seen a few times. The observed sequence ends 3 residues before the CDR3 terminus, with the missing tail filled in from the germline J gene. V gene TRBV7-8 combines with J gene TRBJ1-2; D is possibly TRBD1 (6 bases). The CDR3 runs 16 residues. Trimming shortened V by 0 bases and J by 1 base, and 12 bases separated the two germline ends. Germline V gives CDR1 SGHVS, CDR2 FQNEAQ. CDR3 protein: CASSLAGAILNYGYTF. The covered CDR3 bases are TGTGCCAGCAGCTTAGCGGGGGCCATACTTAACTATGGC. Complete variable domain (other parts from reference TRBV7-8 and TRBJ1-2): GAGVSQSPRYKVAKRGQDVALRCDPISGHVSLFWYQQALGQGPEFLTYFQNEAQLDKSGLPSDRFFAERPEGSVSTLKIQRTQQEDSAVYLCASSLAGAILNYGYTFGSGTRLTVV.

In its sample, this clone was seen many times. With the read ending 3 residues before the CDR3 end, the germline J gene is used to fill in that end. The rearrangement uses TRBV5-1 and TRBJ1-1; the D gene is possibly TRBD1 (6 bases). CDR3 length: 14 amino acids. Trimming removed 0 bases at V and 4 bases at J, with 10 bases between. Germline CDR1 SGHRS, CDR2 YFSETQ. The CDR3 bases that were read are TGCGCCAGCAGCTTGGGAACAGGGCTCACTGAA. It is translated as CASSLGTGLTE. The whole CDR3 protein reads CASSLGTGLTEAFF.

At least ten counts were recorded for this clone. The read terminates 3 residues before the CDR3 end, so the remaining end is supplied by the germline J gene. The rearrangement joins TRBV6-2 or TRBV6-3 to TRBJ1-3, with D perhaps TRBD1 (6 bases). This CDR3 comprises 17 residues. Trimming cost V 8 bases and J 0 bases, with 20 bases left between them. Per germline, CDR1 MNHEY and CDR2 SVGEGT. CDR3 region: CASLGGSAISSGNTIYF. The sequenced CDR3 bases are TGTGCCAGCTTAGGGGGTTCTGCGATCAGCTCTGGAAACACC.

This clone was detected many times. The read terminates 3 residues before the CDR3 end, so the remaining end is supplied by the germline J gene. This rearrangement joins TRBV29-1 to TRBJ1-2, with a possible D match to TRBD1 (6 bases). Germline values: CDR1 SQVTM, CDR2 ANQGSEA. The CDR3 length is 12 residues. V was cut by 7 bases and J by 4 bases, with 13 bases left in between. The CDR3 loop is CSAYREGYGYTF. The covered CDR3 bases are TGCAGCGCTTACAGGGAGGGCTATGGC.

In regard to this clone: Sequencing ends 3 residues short of the CDR3 end; the germline J gene provides the rest. This chain joins TRBV30 and TRBJ2-1; 9 bases are a match to TRBD1. This CDR3 is 15 amino acids long. The trim removed 6 bases at V and 8 bases at J, leaving 14 bases unmatched. CDR1 GTSNPN and CDR2 SVGIG come from the germline V gene (reference sequence). CDR3 amino acids: CACRLSGTGSHEQFF. The CDR3 DNA, read in part, is TGTGCCTGCCGATTATCCGGGACAGGGAGCCATGAG.

This clone was recorded at least ten times. The CDR3 is cut off 3 residues early in the read; its end comes from the germline J gene. V and J are TRBV5-1 and TRBJ1-2, with 10 bases matching TRBD1. The CDR3 covers 15 residues. Germline values: CDR1 SGHRS, CDR2 YFSETQ. V was clipped by 4 bases and J by 7 bases; unmatched bases: 10. CDR3 bases read: TGCGCCAGCAGCCTGACAGGGGGCTGGGGGGGTGGC. Translated: CASSLTGGWGGG. The full CDR3 sequence reads CASSLTGGWGGGYTF.

This clone was picked up many times. The CDR3 end lies 3 residues beyond the end of the read and is filled in from the germline J gene. The chain combines TRBV5-4 with TRBJ2-3; 12 bases map to TRBD2. CDR1 SGHNT and CDR2 YYREEE come from the germline V gene (reference sequence). The V segment lost 4 bases and the J segment 2 bases; nucleotides outside the gene matches: 5. The CDR3 covers 16 residues. The CDR3 reads CASSGRLAGVTDTQYF. The covered CDR3 bases are TGTGCCAGCAGCGGGAGACTAGCGGGAGTCACAGATACG.

The sample holds many counts of this clone. The observed sequence ends 3 residues before the CDR3 terminus, with the missing tail filled in from the germline J gene. This rearrangement joins TRBV4-1 to TRBJ1-1; 8 nucleotides match TRBD1. This CDR3 comprises 16 residues. V lost 6 bases to trimming and J lost 0 bases; unmatched junction nucleotides: 9. Per germline, CDR1 MGHRA and CDR2 YSYEKL. The CDR3 protein is CASSHPTGVMNTEAFF. The sequenced part of the CDR3 DNA is TGCGCCAGCAGTCACCCGACAGGGGTGATGAACACTGAA.

This clone was seen many times. The read halts 3 residues ahead of the CDR3 end, with the missing end drawn from the germline J gene. The gene calls are TRBV7-2 and TRBJ2-3; D is unclear. Looked up from germline, CDR1 is SGHTA and CDR2 is FQGNSA. The CDR3 runs 15 residues. V was pared by 3 bases and J by 0 bases, with 10 bases between. Partial CDR3 DNA: TGTGCCAGCAGCTTTACGAGCACTAGCACAGATACG. Amino acid sequence: CASSFTSTSTDT. Given in full, the CDR3 is CASSFTSTSTDTQYF. The variable domain in full, with the rest retrieved from reference TRBV7-2 and TRBJ2-3, is GAGVSQSPSNKVTEKGKDVELRCDPISGHTALYWYRQSLGQGLEFLIYFQGNSAPDKSGLPSDRFSAERTGGSVSTLTIQRTQQEDSAVYLCASSFTSTSTDTQYFGPGTRLTVL.

Many counts were recorded for this clone. The read comes to an end 3 residues before the CDR3 does, leaving the germline J gene to fill in the end. V gene TRBV4-1 combines with J gene TRBJ1-2; 9 bases match TRBD1. Looked up from germline, CDR1 is MGHRA and CDR2 is YSYEKL. With 4 bases clipped from V and 2 bases from J, the junction kept 5 bases outside the gene matches. This CDR3 comprises 15 residues. CDR3 sequence: CASSPRDRVNYGYTF. The covered CDR3 bases are TGCGCCAGCAGCCCCCGGGACAGGGTGAACTATGGC.

This clone was observed many times. Coverage ceases 3 residues before the CDR3 finishes, and the germline J gene fills in the end. The chain employs TRBV7-3 and TRBJ2-1; 7 nucleotides line up with TRBD2. CDR3 size: 18 residues. The junction had 13 bases not matched to a gene; V was cut back by 2 bases and J by 3 bases. Germline-derived CDR1 and CDR2 are SGHTA and FQGTGA. CDR3 DNA, as far as it was read: TGTGCCAGCAGCTTATCATCGGGCGCGGGAGTAGGCTACAATGAG. It yields the protein CASSLSSGAGVGYNE. The full CDR3 protein reads CASSLSSGAGVGYNEQFF.

This clone was seen at least ten times. The CDR3 end lies 3 residues beyond the end of the read and is filled in from the germline J gene. The chain recombines TRBV18 with TRBJ1-2; tentative D call: TRBD1 (6 bases). Trimming removed 3 bases from V and 1 base from J, with 6 bases in between. There are 13 residues in the CDR3. CDR1 is KGHSH, CDR2 LQKENI, per germline. The CDR3 loop is CASSPDSNYGYTF. The covered CDR3 bases are TGTGCCAGCTCACCGGACAGTAACTATGGC.

This clone has ten or more counts. At one boundary the junction diverges from the germline segment, which might be a read error. The CDR3 extends 3 residues past the end of the read, so its final part is completed from the germline J gene. The V gene is TRBV20-1, the J gene TRBJ1-2; D uncertain. This CDR3 spans 12 amino acids. Germline CDR1 and CDR2: DFQATT and SNEGSKA (reference sequence). The covered CDR3 bases are TGCAGTACTAGAAAGCACCCCTATGGC. Translated, it gives CSTRKHPYG. The CDR3 as a whole reads CSTRKHPYGYTF.

This clone was seen at least ten times. The read ends 3 residues before the CDR3 terminus; that terminus is restored from the germline J gene. V is TRBV12-3 or TRBV12-4 and J is TRBJ1-1; D not resolved. CDR3 length: 14 amino acids. The V end lost 3 bases, the J end lost 4 bases, and 12 bases lay between the germline ends. CDR3 DNA (partial): TGTGCCAGCAGTTTGAGTGGGCGGGTCACTGAA. Residues: CASSLSGRVTE. The full CDR3 reads CASSLSGRVTEAFF.

This clone was picked up many times. The read terminates 3 residues ahead of where the CDR3 ends, so the germline J gene completes it. V and J are TRBV18 and TRBJ1-2, with D possibly matching TRBD1 (5 bases). CDR1 and CDR2 (germline): KGHSH, LQKENI. This CDR3 comprises 14 residues. V was shortened by 0 bases and J by 2 bases, with 7 bases between the two germline ends. CDR3 amino acids: CASSPPPGNYGYTF. The sequenced CDR3 bases are TGTGCCAGCTCACCACCTCCAGGGAACTATGGC.

This clone was observed a few times. The read terminates 3 residues before the CDR3 end, so the remaining end is supplied by the germline J gene. The chain links TRBV2 to TRBJ1-4, with 7 positions matching TRBD1. The CDR3 loop spans 15 amino acids. CDR1 SNHLY and CDR2 FYNNEI come from the germline V gene. J lost 8 bases, V lost 6 bases, and 12 bases had no gene match. This CDR3 is CASSGDSGDGEKLFF. The sequenced part of the CDR3 DNA is TGTGCCAGCAGCGGGGACAGTGGAGATGGCGAAAAA.

A remark on this clone: The CDR3 is cut off 3 residues early in the read; its end comes from the germline J gene. The chain has TRBV5-1 and TRBJ2-7; 7 bases map to TRBD2. CDR3 length: 13 residues. Germline assignment: CDR1 SGHRS and CDR2 YFSETQ. Trimming removed 1 base from V and 3 bases from J; junction bases left unmatched: 1. CDR3: CASSLSSGYEQYF. The part of the CDR3 DNA that was read is TGCGCCAGCAGCTTGTCTAGCGGCTACGAG. Looking up the rest from reference TRBV5-1 and TRBJ2-7 gives the full variable domain: KAGVTQTPRYLIKTRGQQVTLSCSPISGHRSVSWYQQTPGQGLQFLFEYFSETQRNKGNFPGRFSGRQFSNSRSEMNVSTLELGDSALYLCASSLSSGYEQYFGPGTRLTVT.

This clone was seen ten or more times. The sequence runs out 3 residues before the end of the CDR3; the remainder is reconstructed from the germline J gene. This rearrangement joins TRBV12-3 or TRBV12-4 to TRBJ2-5; 7 bases line up with TRBD1. The CDR3 has 15 amino acids. Trimming took 5 bases from V and 2 from J; bases not matched to a gene: 8. The part of the CDR3 DNA that was read is TGTGCCAGCAGTCTGGGACAGAATTTTCAAGAGACC. Encoded protein: CASSLGQNFQET. The complete CDR3 reads CASSLGQNFQETQYF.

This clone has ten or more counts. The sequenced fragment ends 3 residues before the CDR3 boundary, so the rest is inferred from the germline J gene. The chain employs TRBV7-3 and TRBJ1-2; 8 positions agree with TRBD1. J gave up 4 bases and V 11 bases, and 15 bases lay outside the gene matches. The CDR3 consists of 15 residues. The germline V gene encodes CDR1 SGHTA and CDR2 FQGTGA. Incomplete CDR3 DNA: TGTGCCTATAAAACCCGGGACAGGACTACCTATGGC. Translating gives CAYKTRDRTTYG. The whole CDR3 is CAYKTRDRTTYGYTF. The full variable domain, in which reference TRBV7-3 and TRBJ1-2 provide the parts outside the CDR3, is GAGVSQTPSNKVTEKGKYVELRCDPISGHTALYWYRQSLGQGPEFLIYFQGTGAADDSGLPNDRFFAVRPEGSVSTLKIQRTERGDSAVYLCAYKTRDRTTYGYTFGSGTRLTVV.

This clone was observed many times. The CDR3 extends 3 residues past the end of the read, so its final part is completed from the germline J gene. V usage is TRBV5-5 and J usage is TRBJ1-1; TRBD1 matches 7 bases. The junction had 8 bases not matched to a gene; V was cut back by 2 bases and J by 4 bases. The CDR3 consists of 15 residues. Germline lookup yields CDR1 SGHKS and CDR2 YYEKEE (reference sequence). This chain's CDR3 is CASSFSIAGGTEAFF. The DNA read from the CDR3 is TGTGCCAGCAGCTTTTCGATTGCAGGGGGCACTGAA.

This clone appeared many times. Sequencing ends 3 residues short of the CDR3 end; the germline J gene provides the rest. The V and J genes are TRBV7-9 and TRBJ2-7; TRBD1 is a possible D gene (6 bases). Germline CDR1 is SEHNR and CDR2 is FQNEAQ (reference sequence). The CDR3 consists of 15 residues. V was shortened by 2 bases and J by 4 bases, with 15 bases between the two germline ends. The DNA read from the CDR3 is TGTGCCAGCAGCTTAATGGCAGGGGTACGGTACGAG. Its translation is CASSLMAGVRYE. The whole CDR3 protein reads CASSLMAGVRYEQYF.